Described below is a single TCR beta chain sequence and its context. There are a few counts of this clonotype. There is no known antigen for this receptor. Base-call qualities are not available, and no considerably larger clone is one nucleotide away. For sequencing, an Illumina HiSeq 1500 was employed. Clones were called with MiXCR by TCRdb after fastp trimmed the public reads at Q25, and only in-frame beta chains were retained. Merged by CDR3 protein, the rows form single entries marked with the most common genes and DNA. The sample table records about 150,000 distinct CDR3 sequences; under 20% of these occur just once. Roughly 20% of the sample is in the top ten clones. CDR1 is given as LGHNA and CDR2 as YNFKEQ, both from the germline V gene. The CDR3 starts with the cysteine, ends with the phenylalanine, and has 17 residues. Only CDR3 DNA remains: 51 bases, in frame from the first base. Trimming takes 4 bases from V and 4 bases from J, and the germline ends sit 22 bases apart.

The data originate from a study of T cell repertoires in cytomegalovirus infection (dated by TCRdb to between 2018 and 2021). Some background on the complete study: Donor HLA type was relevant to the analysis, because carriage of CMV infection together with the matching HLA type was indicated by public TCR beta signatures. General conclusions and limits of the study: The ex vivo response was dominated by HLA-C-restricted CMV-specific TCR beta clonotypes, and the single most frequent clonotype in two of eight donors was supplied by these HLA-C-restricted clonotypes. Carriers of CMV infection plus the relevant HLA type were discriminated by the cumulative frequency of public TCR beta family members in the study cohort and in an independent approximately 400-donor cohort.

Sequenced input: CD8+ T cells from PBMCs. The sequence links TRBV4-2 to TRBJ1-2; TRBD1 is perhaps the D gene, given 6 matching bases. This clonotype was obtained from a human donor in good health (CMV status not recorded). Some clones in this sample may be carry-over from other donors' samples. The base sequence is TGTGCCAGCAGCCCCCATAGGATGGAGGGGGTAACCTATGGCTACACCTTC. This sequence encodes CASSPHRMEGVTYGYTF.